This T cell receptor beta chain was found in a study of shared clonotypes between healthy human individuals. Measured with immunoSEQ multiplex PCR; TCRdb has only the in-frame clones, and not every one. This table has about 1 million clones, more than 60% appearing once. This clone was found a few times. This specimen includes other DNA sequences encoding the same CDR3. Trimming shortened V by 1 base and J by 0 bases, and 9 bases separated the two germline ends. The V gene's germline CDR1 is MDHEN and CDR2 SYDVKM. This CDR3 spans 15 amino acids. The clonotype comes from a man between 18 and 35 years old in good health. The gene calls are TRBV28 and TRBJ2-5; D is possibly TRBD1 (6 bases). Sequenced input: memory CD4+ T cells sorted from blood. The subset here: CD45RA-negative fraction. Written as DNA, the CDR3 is TGTGCCAGCAGTTTATTAACAGGGAACCAAGAGACCCAGTACTTC. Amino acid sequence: CASSLLTGNQETQYF.